Following are 16 T cell receptor beta chains from one sample sequenced in a study of blood T cell repertoires in COVID-19. The assay was immunoSEQ multiplex PCR, and TCRdb's table has in-frame clones only and misses some. The sample carries some 200,000 clones, 80% to 90% recorded once. Specimen: peripheral blood. The origin of the receptors is a man aged 30 to 45 with active or convalescent COVID-19.

This clone was counted a single time. The CDR3 sequence: CASSQADIAGSSYNEQFF. In DNA, the CDR3 is TGCGCCAGCAGCCAAGCGGATATAGCGGGAAGCTCCTACAATGAGCAGTTCTTC. The chain employs TRBV4-3 and TRBJ2-1; 8 bases map to TRBD2. The CDR3 has 18 residues. Per germline, CDR1 LGHNA and CDR2 YSLEER. V lost 1 base, J lost 0 bases, and 8 bases stayed unmatched.

The chain has TRBV10-2 and TRBJ2-7, with 9 nucleotides matching TRBD1. With 8 bases clipped from V and 2 bases from J, the junction kept 7 bases outside the gene matches. Germline values: CDR1 WSHSY, CDR2 SAAADI. The CDR3 totals 14 residues. As DNA, the CDR3 is TGCGCCAGCCGGACAGGGGCCAGCGCCTACGAGCAGTACGTC. Amino acids: CASRTGASAYEQYV.

The CDR3: CASSFRRRPLHQYV. DNA for the CDR3: TGTGCCAGCAGTTTTCGTCGCAGGCCCTTACATCAGTACGTC. The chain uses TRBV28 and TRBJ2-7; D ambiguous. The V and J ends lost 3 bases and 10 bases respectively, with 19 bases between them. Germline CDR1 MDHEN, CDR2 SYDVKM. The CDR3 loop spans 14 amino acids.

This rearrangement joins TRBV28 to TRBJ2-5; D possibly corresponds to TRBD1 (5 bases). The CDR3 spans 13 residues. CDR1 is MDHEN, CDR2 SYDVKM, per germline. Trimming took 2 bases from V and 4 from J, leaving 8 bases between them. The CDR3 is CASSLQGSETQYF. The CDR3 nucleotides read TGTGCCAGCAGTTTACAGGGATCAGAGACCCAGTACTTC. The variable domain in full, completed from reference TRBV28 and TRBJ2-5, reads DVKVTQSSRYLVKRTGEKVFLECVQDMDHENMFWYRQDPGLGLRLIYFSYDVKMKEKGDIPEGYSVSREKKERFSLILESASTNQTSMYLCASSLQGSETQYFGPGTRLLVL.

The chain uses TRBV6-2 or TRBV6-3 and TRBJ2-5; 10 bases are a match to TRBD2. The V gene end was trimmed by 2 bases and the J gene end by 1 base; junction bases not matched to a gene: 7. The CDR3 is made up of 17 amino acids. Per germline, CDR1 MNHEY and CDR2 SVGEGT. The CDR3 loop reads CASSYGSTSGFQETQYF. The CDR3 DNA is TGTGCCAGCAGTTACGGATCGACTAGCGGGTTCCAAGAGACCCAGTACTTC.

This chain uses TRBV6-6 with TRBJ2-3; TRBD2 aligns across 8 bases. The germline V gene encodes CDR1 MNHNY and CDR2 SVGAGI (reference sequence). The CDR3 spans 16 residues. The trim removed 2 bases at V and 5 bases at J, leaving 9 bases unmatched. The CDR3: CASSYETSGGGDTQYF. The CDR3 DNA follows: TGTGCCAGCAGTTACGAAACTAGCGGTGGTGGAGATACGCAGTATTTT.

This clone appeared a single time. The chain carries TRBV7-9 and TRBJ2-3, with D maybe TRBD1 (6 bases). V lost 5 bases to trimming and J lost 0 bases, with 18 bases between them. Germline V lookup: CDR1 SEHNR, CDR2 FQNEAQ (reference sequence). The CDR3 is 17 amino acids. The CDR3 nucleotides read TGTGCCAGCAGCCCAAGACAGGCGTCGACTAGCACAGATACGCAGTATTTT. Its translation: CASSPRQASTSTDTQYF.

A single count supports this clone. The chain combines TRBV7-8 with TRBJ1-2; the match to TRBD1 covers 9 bases. This CDR3 has 14 residues. The V segment lost 8 bases and the J segment 8 bases; nucleotides outside the gene matches: 12. Germline V gene data show CDR1 as SGHVS and CDR2 as FQNEAQ. In DNA, the CDR3 is TGTGCCAGCCAAGGGACAGGGAGCGTACGGGGCTACACCTTC. Translating it yields CASQGTGSVRGYTF.

The sample holds one count of this clone. V gene TRBV19 combines with J gene TRBJ2-6, with 9 bases aligning to TRBD1. The CDR3 runs 20 residues. Germline assignment: CDR1 LNHDA and CDR2 SQIVND (reference sequence). V shed 3 bases, J shed 0 bases, and the junction held 12 bases outside the gene matches. The CDR3 region is CASSMLRDRAPSSGANVLTF. The CDR3 DNA is TGTGCCAGTAGTATGCTACGGGACAGGGCGCCTAGCTCTGGGGCCAACGTCCTGACTTTC.

The V call is TRBV28, the J call TRBJ1-2; D gene unclear. Germline V lookup: CDR1 MDHEN, CDR2 SYDVKM. The V and J ends lost 6 bases and 4 bases respectively, with 15 bases between them. The CDR3 is 14 residues long. The CDR3 loop is CASSPSGGVYGYTF. The CDR3 DNA sequence: TGTGCCAGCAGCCCATCCGGCGGGGTCTATGGCTACACCTTC.

V gene TRBV7-3 combines with J gene TRBJ2-1; 7 positions agree with TRBD2. The CDR3 consists of 16 residues. CDR1 is SGHTA, CDR2 FQGTGA, per germline. The junction had 9 bases not matched to a gene; V was cut back by 2 bases and J by 5 bases. CDR3: CASSLGGAAGHNEQFF. As DNA, the CDR3 is TGTGCCAGCAGCTTAGGCGGAGCAGCGGGGCACAATGAGCAGTTCTTC.

V gene TRBV28 combines with J gene TRBJ2-7; possibly TRBD1 for D (6 bases). Germline V gene data show CDR1 as MDHEN and CDR2 as SYDVKM. The CDR3 loop spans 14 amino acids. V was pared by 4 bases and J by 3 bases, with 13 bases between. CDR3 coding DNA: TGTGCCAGCAGTTCCTACAGGGAACTCTACGAGCAGTACGTC. Protein: CASSSYRELYEQYV.

This chain connects TRBV13 to TRBJ1-1; no definite D call. There are 11 residues in the CDR3. Germline CDR1 and CDR2: PRHDT and FYEKMQ (reference sequence). The ends were cut back, 4 bases at V and 6 bases at J, with 6 bases in the middle. In DNA form, the CDR3 reads TGTGCCAGCAGCTCCCCAGCTGAAGCTTTCTTT. Translation: CASSSPAEAFF.

J is TRBJ1-1 and V is TRBV7-3; TRBD1 might be the D (5 bases). The V gene lost 5 bases and the J gene lost 1 base, with 8 bases spanning the gap. Germline CDR1 is SGHTA and CDR2 is FQGTGA. This CDR3 comprises 13 residues. The CDR3 bases are TGTGCCAGCAGCGCGACAGCGAACACTGAAGCTTTCTTT. Translated: CASSATANTEAFF. The variable domain in full, with the rest retrieved from reference TRBV7-3 and TRBJ1-1, is GAGVSQTPSNKVTEKGKYVELRCDPISGHTALYWYRQSLGQGPEFLIYFQGTGAADDSGLPNDRFFAVRPEGSVSTLKIQRTERGDSAVYLCASSATANTEAFFGQGTRLTVV.

The chain employs TRBV28 and TRBJ1-2; 11 bases map to TRBD1. V lost 6 bases and J lost 8; bases outside the gene matches: 8. Germline V gene sequence: CDR1 MDHEN, CDR2 SYDVKM. This CDR3 contains 14 residues. CDR3 protein: CASSLGQGVVGYTF. CDR3 bases: TGTGCCAGCAGCTTGGGACAGGGGGTAGTAGGCTACACCTTC.

About this clone: Other DNA sequences from this sample encode an identical CDR3 as well. The chain couples TRBV6-4 to TRBJ2-3; TRBD2 matches at 7 bases. Germline V gene sequence: CDR1 MRHNA, CDR2 SNTAGT. Germline trimming cut 5 bases from V and 8 bases from J; bases unmatched to any gene: 10. The CDR3 totals 14 residues. The CDR3 region has the DNA TGTGCCAGCAGTCCAAGCGGGGACGGGGGTACGCAGTATTTT. Protein: CASSPSGDGGTQYF.